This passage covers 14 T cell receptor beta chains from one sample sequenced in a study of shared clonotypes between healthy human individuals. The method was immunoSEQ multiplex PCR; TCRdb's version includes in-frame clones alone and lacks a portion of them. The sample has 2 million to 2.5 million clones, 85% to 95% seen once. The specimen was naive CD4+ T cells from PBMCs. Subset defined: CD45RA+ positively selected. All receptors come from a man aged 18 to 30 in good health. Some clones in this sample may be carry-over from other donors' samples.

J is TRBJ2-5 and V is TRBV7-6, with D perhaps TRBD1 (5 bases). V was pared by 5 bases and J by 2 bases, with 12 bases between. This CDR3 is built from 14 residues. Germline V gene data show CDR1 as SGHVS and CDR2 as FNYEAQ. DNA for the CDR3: TGTGCCAGCAGCCACTGGACATTGCAAGAGACCCAGTACTTC. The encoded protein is CASSHWTLQETQYF. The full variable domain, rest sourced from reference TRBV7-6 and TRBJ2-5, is GAGVSQSPRYKVTKRGQDVALRCDPISGHVSLYWYRQALGQGPEFLTYFNYEAQQDKSGLPNDRFSAERPEGSISTLTIQRTEQRDSAMYRCASSHWTLQETQYFGPGTRLLVL.

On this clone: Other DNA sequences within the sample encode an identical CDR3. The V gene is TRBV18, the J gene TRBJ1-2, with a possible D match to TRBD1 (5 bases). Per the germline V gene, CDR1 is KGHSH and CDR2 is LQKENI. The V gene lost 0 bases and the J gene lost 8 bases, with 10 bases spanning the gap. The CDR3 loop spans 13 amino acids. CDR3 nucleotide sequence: TGTGCCAGCTCACCACCAGAGCCAGGGGGCTACACCTTC. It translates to CASSPPEPGGYTF. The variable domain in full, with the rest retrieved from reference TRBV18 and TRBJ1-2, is NAGVMQNPRHLVRRRGQEARLRCSPMKGHSHVYWYRQLPEEGLKFMVYLQKENIIDESGMPKERFSAEFPKEGPSILRIQQVVRGDSAAYFCASSPPEPGGYTFGSGTRLTVV.

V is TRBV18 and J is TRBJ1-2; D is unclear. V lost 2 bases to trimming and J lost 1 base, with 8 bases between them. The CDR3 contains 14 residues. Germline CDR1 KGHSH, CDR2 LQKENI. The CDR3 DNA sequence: TGTGCCAGCTCACCAGAAAGGGTTAACTATGGCTACACCTTC. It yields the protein CASSPERVNYGYTF.

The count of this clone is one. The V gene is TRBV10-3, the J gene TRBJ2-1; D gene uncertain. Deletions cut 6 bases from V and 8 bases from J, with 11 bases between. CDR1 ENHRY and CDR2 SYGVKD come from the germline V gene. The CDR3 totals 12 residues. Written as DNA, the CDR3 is TGTGCCATCAGCCTCCGTGGGGATGAGCAGTTCTTC. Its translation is CAISLRGDEQFF.

CDR3 in DNA: TGTGCCAGCAGTTTAGGTTTCGGCTACGAGCAGTACTTC. Protein: CASSLGFGYEQYF. The chain has TRBV28 and TRBJ2-7; D call uncertain. With 2 bases removed from V and 3 bases from J, the gap between germline ends came to 8 bases. The CDR3 runs 13 residues. Germline values: CDR1 MDHEN, CDR2 SYDVKM.

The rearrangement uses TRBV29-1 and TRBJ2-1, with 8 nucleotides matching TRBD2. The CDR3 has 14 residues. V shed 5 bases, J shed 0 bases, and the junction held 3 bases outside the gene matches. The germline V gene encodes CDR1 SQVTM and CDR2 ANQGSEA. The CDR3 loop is CSVRLALSYNEQFF. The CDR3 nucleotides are TGCAGCGTTAGACTAGCGCTCTCCTACAATGAGCAGTTCTTC.

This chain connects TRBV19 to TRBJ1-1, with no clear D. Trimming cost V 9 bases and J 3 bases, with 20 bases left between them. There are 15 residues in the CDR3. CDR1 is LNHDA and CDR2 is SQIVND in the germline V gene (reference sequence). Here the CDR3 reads CASHSNRGSHTEAFF. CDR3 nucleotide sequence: TGTGCCAGCCACTCAAACCGCGGCAGCCACACTGAAGCTTTCTTT.

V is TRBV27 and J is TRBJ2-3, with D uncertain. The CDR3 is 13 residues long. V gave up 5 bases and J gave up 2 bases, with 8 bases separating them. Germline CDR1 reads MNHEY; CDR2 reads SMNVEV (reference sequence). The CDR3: CASSTAATDTQYF. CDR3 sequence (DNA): TGTGCCAGCAGTACGGCGGCCACAGATACGCAGTATTTT.

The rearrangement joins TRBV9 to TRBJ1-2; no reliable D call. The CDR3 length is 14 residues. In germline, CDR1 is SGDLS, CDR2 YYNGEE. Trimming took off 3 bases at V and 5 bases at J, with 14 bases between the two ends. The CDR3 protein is CASSALGGPYGYTF. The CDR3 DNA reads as TGTGCCAGCAGCGCCCTAGGAGGGCCTTATGGCTACACCTTC.

The CDR3 spells CASSFSGEGQPQHF. The CDR3 DNA follows: TGCGCCAGCAGCTTTAGTGGGGAGGGTCAGCCCCAGCATTTT. The V call is TRBV5-1, the J call TRBJ1-5; D is unresolved. The CDR3 has 14 amino acids. Germline CDR1 reads SGHRS; CDR2 reads YFSETQ. V gave up 2 bases and J gave up 6 bases, with 12 bases separating them.

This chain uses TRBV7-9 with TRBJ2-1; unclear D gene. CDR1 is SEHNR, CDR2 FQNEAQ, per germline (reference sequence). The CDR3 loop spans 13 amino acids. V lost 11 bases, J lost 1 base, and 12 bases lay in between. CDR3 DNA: TGTGCCGTTACTGGGGATTCCTACAATGAGCAGTTCTTC. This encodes CAVTGDSYNEQFF. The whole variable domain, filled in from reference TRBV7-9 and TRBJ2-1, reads DTGVSQNPRHKITKRGQNVTFRCDPISEHNRLYWYRQTLGQGPEFLTYFQNEAQLEKSRLLSDRFSAERPKGSFSTLEIQRTEQGDSAMYLCAVTGDSYNEQFFGPGTRLTVL.

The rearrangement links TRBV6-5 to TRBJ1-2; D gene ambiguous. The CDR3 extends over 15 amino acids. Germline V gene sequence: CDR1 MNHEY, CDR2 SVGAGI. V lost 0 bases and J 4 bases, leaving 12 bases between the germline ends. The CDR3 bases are TGTGCCAGCAGTTACTCGCCAGAGGCTACCTATGGCTACACCTTC. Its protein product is CASSYSPEATYGYTF.

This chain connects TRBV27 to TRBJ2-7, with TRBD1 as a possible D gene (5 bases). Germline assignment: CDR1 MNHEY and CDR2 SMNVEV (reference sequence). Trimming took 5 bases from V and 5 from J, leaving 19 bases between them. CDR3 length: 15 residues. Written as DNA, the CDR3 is TGTGCCAGCAGTCGAAGCAGGCAGGGAAGCAACGAGCAGTACTTC. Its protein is CASSRSRQGSNEQYF.

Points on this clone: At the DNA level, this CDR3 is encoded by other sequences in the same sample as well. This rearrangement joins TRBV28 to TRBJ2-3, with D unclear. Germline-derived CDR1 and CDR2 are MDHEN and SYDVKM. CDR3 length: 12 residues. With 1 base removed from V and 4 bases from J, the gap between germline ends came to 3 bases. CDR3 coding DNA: TGTGCCAGCAGTTTATTCCCAGATACGCAGTATTTT. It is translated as CASSLFPDTQYF.